A selection of T cell receptor beta chains follows, all from one sample in a study of response to subunit inactivated influenza vaccine. One entry per CDR3 protein results from TCRdb running MiXCR on the RT-PCR reads. The data contain over 150,000 distinct CDR3 sequences, around 9% of them seen just once; the ten biggest clones take up under 13%. The sequences come from non-naive T cells sorted from PBMCs, collected on the day of vaccination. The receptors here all came from a man between 45 and 60 years old who received an inactivated influenza vaccine. The CDR3 runs from the conserved cysteine through the conserved F or W. The D gene is left open where the match is weak. Only part of the rows carry a size: once, few, many, or a class if the clone is expanded.

J gene	D gene	V gene	CDR3 length	clone size	CDR3 DNA	CDR3 protein
TRBJ2-5	-	TRBV4-3	14	few	TGCGCCAGCAGCCAAGATTCCCGGGGAGGGACCCAGTACTTC	CASSQDSRGGTQYF
TRBJ1-2	TRBD1	TRBV7-2	14	-	TGTGCCAGCAGCTTACGGGACAGGGGGATCGGCTACACCTTC	CASSLRDRGIGYTF
TRBJ2-3	TRBD2	TRBV25-1	20	-	TGTGCCAGCAGTGGATCGACAGGGACTAGCGGGGGGTCTAGCACAGATACGCAGTATTTT	CASSGSTGTSGGSSTDTQYF
TRBJ2-3	-	TRBV30	13	few	TGTGCCTGGAGCCAGGTGGGGGCAGATACGCAGTATTTT	CAWSQVGADTQYF
TRBJ2-7	-	TRBV5-1	14	few	TGCGCCAGCAGCTTGCTTTCGGGTAACTACGAGCAGTACTTC	CASSLLSGNYEQYF
TRBJ2-1	TRBD2	TRBV28	17	few	TGTGCCAGCAGTTCGACTAGCGGGAGGAGCTCCTACAATGAGCAGTTCTTC	CASSSTSGRSSYNEQFF
TRBJ1-2	TRBD1	TRBV5-1	14	few	TGCGCCAGCAGCCCCGGATGGCAGGGGGATGGCTACACCTTC	CASSPGWQGDGYTF
TRBJ2-1	-	TRBV27	21	many	TGTGCCAGCAACCCCCGAGGTGGGCCCGCCGAGTTCTTAGCGGTCGACAATGAGCAGTTCTTC	CASNPRGGPAEFLAVDNEQFF
TRBJ2-5	-	TRBV7-2	13	-	TGTGCCAGCAGCTTTGGGGAGGCGGAGACCCAGTACTTC	CASSFGEAETQYF
TRBJ2-2	-	TRBV5-1	14	many	TGCGCCAGCAGTTATCAGGGGAGCGAAGGGGAGCTGTTTTTT	CASSYQGSEGELFF
TRBJ2-1	-	TRBV12-3/TRBV12-4	16	few	TGTGCCAGCAGTTTAATCGACGGTAGCTCCTACAATGAGCAGTTCTTC	CASSLIDGSSYNEQFF
TRBJ1-1	TRBD1	TRBV29-1	12	many	TGCAGCGTCGGACAGGGGTACACTGAAGCTTTCTTT	CSVGQGYTEAFF
TRBJ1-1	-	TRBV5-1	12	many	TGCGCCAGCAGACCCGACAGCACTGAAGCTTTCTTT	CASRPDSTEAFF
TRBJ2-1	TRBD2	TRBV5-1	14	many	TGCGCCAGCAGCTGGAGGACTAGCGGCGATGAGCAGTTCTTC	CASSWRTSGDEQFF
TRBJ2-1	-	TRBV29-1	11	many	TGCAGCGGAGTACGCTACAATGAGCAGTTCTTC	CSGVRYNEQFF
TRBJ1-5	-	TRBV6-1	15	-	TGTGCCAGCAGCTGGGGGGTGCTGGGCAATCAGCCCCAGCATTTT	CASSWGVLGNQPQHF
TRBJ1-5	-	TRBV21-1	15	few	TGTGCCAGCAGCAAAGTCTACAGGGCGAGTCAGCCCCAGCATTTT	CASSKVYRASQPQHF
TRBJ1-1	-	TRBV4-2	15	few	TGTGCCAGCAGCCAAGAAAGCAGGGACTTTACTGAAGCTTTCTTT	CASSQESRDFTEAFF
TRBJ2-1	TRBD2	TRBV11-2	17	few	TGTGCCAGCAGCTTACTAGTTAGCGGGAGGTCCTACAATGAGCAGTTCTTC	CASSLLVSGRSYNEQFF
TRBJ1-6	-	TRBV6-1	14	few	TGTGCCAGCACTCCGACGGCTTATAATTCACCCCTCCACTTT	CASTPTAYNSPLHF
TRBJ2-7	TRBD2	TRBV7-2	13	-	TGTGCCAGCAGCCCCGGGGGGGTATCCGAGCAGTACTTC	CASSPGGVSEQYF